Below are 29 T cell receptor beta chains sequenced from a single sample in a study of T-cell reconstitution after alpha-beta-depleted transplantation in children. Unique molecular identifiers were built into the TCRbeta library. TCRdb reprocessed the PCR reads with MiXCR, giving one entry per CDR3 protein. The profile covers about 510,000 distinct CDR3 sequences, with roughly an eighth appearing a single time and 12% to 15% taken by the ten largest. Sample: PBMCs, mostly from graft donor cells, taken 180 days after TCRalphabeta/CD19-depleted stem cell transplant. The receptors stem from a female patient aged 2-10 years who had a stem cell transplant for aplastic anemia, so the T cells may come from the graft donor.

Of note for this clonotype: The conserved closing phenylalanine or tryptophan is absent in this CDR3, likely reflecting a read error. Because the CDR3's place on the DNA is in doubt, the DNA is left out and the CDR3 is given as listed by TCRdb. This chain uses TRBV9 with TRBJ2-3; TRBD2, the D gene given by the table, was not confirmed from the DNA. The V gene's germline CDR1 is SGDLS and CDR2 YYNGEE. The CDR3 numbers 14 amino acids, ends counted. The CDR3 sequence is CASSPHRRDTLPFL.

The gene calls are TRBV7-9 and TRBJ1-2; 8 bases are a match to TRBD1. The CDR3 has 14 residues. V was clipped by 2 bases and J by 6 bases; unmatched bases: 5. The germline V gene encodes CDR1 SEHNR and CDR2 FQNEAQ (reference sequence). The CDR3 DNA is TGTGCCAGCAGCTTATATTCAGGGGGCCATGGCTACACCTTC. Protein sequence: CASSLYSGGHGYTF.

The genes are TRBV28 and TRBJ1-5; TRBD1 aligns across 10 bases. The CDR3 covers 14 residues. Germline V CDR1 and CDR2: MDHEN, SYDVKM. The V and J ends lost 6 bases and 8 bases, in that order; junction bases with no gene match: 7. This chain's CDR3 is CASSPDRGSEPQHF. CDR3 nucleotides: TGTGCCAGCAGCCCGGACAGGGGGAGTGAGCCCCAGCATTTT.

CDR3 DNA: TGTGCCAGCAGCCGCCGACTAGCGGGAGTTGGAACCGGGGAGCTGTTTTTT. It yields the protein CASSRRLAGVGTGELFF. The rearrangement uses TRBV4-2 and TRBJ2-2; TRBD2 matches at 12 bases. V shed 4 bases and J 5 bases; nucleotides not matched to a gene: 8. From germline, CDR1 is LGHNA and CDR2 YNFKEQ. There are 17 residues in the CDR3.

V and J are TRBV10-3 and TRBJ2-7, with 8 bases that match TRBD2. Germline V lookup: CDR1 ENHRY, CDR2 SYGVKD. The CDR3 spans 19 residues. The junction had 13 bases not matched to a gene; V was cut back by 0 bases and J by 0 bases. This chain's CDR3 is CAISESVFSGGRGSYEQYV. The CDR3 DNA reads as TGTGCCATCAGTGAGTCAGTCTTCAGCGGGGGCAGGGGCTCCTACGAGCAGTACGTC.

This clonotype was seen at least ten times. The chain is built from TRBV10-3 and TRBJ2-1; 7 positions match TRBD2. V trimming: 3 bases; J trimming: 1 base; junction bases outside the gene matches: 0. CDR3 length equals 14 residues. Looked up from germline, CDR1 is ENHRY and CDR2 is SYGVKD. CDR3 nucleotides: TGTGCCATCAGTGACGGGAGGTCCTACAATGAGCAGTTCTTC. Translation: CAISDGRSYNEQFF.

This clonotype was counted many times. The J gene is TRBJ2-5, the V gene TRBV24-1; 9 nucleotides agree with TRBD1. V dropped 3 bases and J dropped 7; count of bases not matched to a gene: 8. Germline CDR1 reads KGHDR; CDR2 reads SFDVKD. The CDR3 consists of 15 residues. The CDR3 protein is CATSDIRDRVGTQYF. For the CDR3, the DNA is TGTGCCACCAGTGATATACGGGACAGGGTAGGGACCCAGTACTTC.

The chain combines TRBV4-3 with TRBJ2-3; 9 bases are a match to TRBD1. Losses at the gene ends were 1 base for V and 6 bases for J; bases not matched to a gene: 8. The CDR3 extends over 16 amino acids. Germline CDR1 LGHNA, CDR2 YSLEER. This CDR3 is CASSQGGTGLFDTQYF. The CDR3 DNA follows: TGCGCCAGCAGCCAAGGGGGGACAGGGCTCTTTGATACGCAGTATTTT.

This clonotype has ten or more counts. V usage is TRBV20-1 and J usage is TRBJ2-7; D gene unclear. The CDR3 runs 11 residues. Germline CDR1 DFQATT, CDR2 SNEGSKA (reference sequence). V lost 2 bases, J lost 12 bases, and 14 bases lay in between. In DNA, the CDR3 is TGCAGTGCTAGAAGCCCGGCGGCGTTGTACGTC. Translated, it gives CSARSPAALYV.

The V and J genes are TRBV20-1 and TRBJ2-5; tentative D call: TRBD2 (5 bases). The CDR3 contains 12 residues. Germline assignment: CDR1 DFQATT and CDR2 SNEGSKA (reference sequence). Deletions cut 6 bases from V and 5 bases from J, with 13 bases between. In nucleotides, the CDR3 is TGCAGTGCCTTCACTAGGTTGGAGACCCAGTACTTC. Translated: CSAFTRLETQYF.

This clonotype was counted between two and nine times. The V gene is TRBV10-3, the J gene TRBJ2-1, with 8 bases that match TRBD2. V shed 2 bases and J 0 bases; nucleotides not matched to a gene: 0. The CDR3 is 15 residues long. Germline CDR1 reads ENHRY; CDR2 reads SYGVKD. The CDR3 DNA reads TGTGCCATCAGTGAGCGGGGGGGCTCCTACAATGAGCAGTTCTTC. Its protein is CAISERGGSYNEQFF.

In its sample, this clonotype was seen a few times. V and J are TRBV20-1 and TRBJ2-3; TRBD2 might be the D (6 bases). Germline loops: CDR1 DFQATT, CDR2 SNEGSKA (reference sequence). Between the trimmed V and J ends, which lost 5 bases and 2 bases, there was a span of 17 bases. The CDR3 length is 15 residues. The CDR3 DNA follows: TGCAGTGCTGGGGGACTGGCGGATTTCACAGATACGCAGTATTTT. This codes for CSAGGLADFTDTQYF.

This clonotype appeared a few times. The chain recombines TRBV11-3 with TRBJ2-7, with D perhaps TRBD1 or TRBD2 (5 bases each). V lost 0 bases and J 5 bases, leaving 14 bases between the germline ends. CDR1 SGHNT and CDR2 YENEEA come from the germline V gene. The CDR3 extends over 15 amino acids. This CDR3 is CASSLESEGYHEQYV. As DNA, the CDR3 is TGTGCCAGCAGCTTAGAGTCCGAGGGGTACCACGAGCAGTACGTC.

This clonotype turned up a few times. The chain employs TRBV7-6 and TRBJ1-3; D is uncertain. Trimming pared 6 bases from V and 0 bases from J, leaving 15 bases between. CDR1 and CDR2 from the germline V gene are SGHVS and FNYEAQ. The CDR3 extends over 16 amino acids. This chain's CDR3 is CASSSGPRASGNTIYF. The CDR3, as DNA: TGTGCCAGCAGTTCCGGACCGAGAGCCTCTGGAAACACCATATATTTT.

This chain links TRBV9 with TRBJ2-3; TRBD1 matches 12 bases. Trimming removed 0 bases from V and 1 base from J; junction bases left unmatched: 9. Germline V gene lookup returns CDR1 SGDLS and CDR2 YYNGEE. This CDR3 has 19 amino acids. The CDR3 reads CASSVGWGQGAHRTDTQYF. The DNA for the CDR3 is TGTGCCAGCAGCGTAGGATGGGGACAGGGGGCGCATCGCACAGATACGCAGTATTTT.

V gene TRBV5-1 combines with J gene TRBJ1-1, with D possibly TRBD1 on 6 matching bases. CDR1 is SGHRS and CDR2 is YFSETQ in the germline V gene. CDR3 length: 20 residues. The V and J ends lost 3 bases and 0 bases respectively, with 27 bases between them. This chain's CDR3 is CASSYRPRRDTAALNTEAFF. Written as DNA, the CDR3 is TGCGCCAGCAGCTACAGACCCAGGAGGGACACTGCAGCATTGAACACTGAAGCTTTCTTT.

The J gene is TRBJ2-7, the V gene TRBV2; tentatively, D is TRBD1 or TRBD2 (6 bases each). V was pared by 7 bases and J by 1 base, with 11 bases between. The CDR3 is 13 residues long. Germline values: CDR1 SNHLY, CDR2 FYNNEI. Here the CDR3 DNA reads TGTGCCAGCATGCGGGACAATTCCTACGAGCAGTACTTC. As protein: CASMRDNSYEQYF.

The table lists this clonotype with a few counts. This chain links TRBV4-2 with TRBJ2-5; D ambiguous. Germline assignment: CDR1 LGHNA and CDR2 YNFKEQ. CDR3 size: 13 residues. V lost 4 bases to trimming and J lost 3 bases, with 9 bases between them. This CDR3 is CASSPSDEETQYF. The CDR3 coding sequence is TGTGCCAGCAGCCCGTCGGACGAAGAGACCCAGTACTTC.

The chain couples TRBV9 to TRBJ2-5, with D perhaps matching TRBD1 (5 bases). Germline V gene data show CDR1 as SGDLS and CDR2 as YYNGEE. Between the trimmed V and J ends, which lost 4 bases and 5 bases, there was a span of 15 bases. The CDR3 spans 14 residues. As DNA, the CDR3 is TGTGCCAGCAGCTTAGGGGCGAGTAAGGAGACCCAGTACTTC. It is translated as CASSLGASKETQYF.

The V call is TRBV20-1, the J call TRBJ1-1; TRBD1 might be the D (6 bases). This CDR3 has 14 amino acids. In germline, CDR1 is DFQATT, CDR2 SNEGSKA (reference sequence). Trimming shortened V by 0 bases and J by 3 bases, and 11 bases separated the two germline ends. CDR3: CSARDVGGYTEAFF. In nucleotides, the CDR3 is TGCAGTGCTAGAGATGTGGGGGGCTACACTGAAGCTTTCTTT.

V is TRBV20-1 and J is TRBJ1-5, with a weak D call TRBD1 (6 bases). Germline CDR1 reads DFQATT; CDR2 reads SNEGSKA (reference sequence). CDR3 length equals 16 residues. Deletions cut 5 bases from V and 1 base from J, with 18 bases between. This chain's CDR3 is CSAQRGAYGSNQPQHF. The CDR3 DNA is TGCAGTGCTCAAAGGGGGGCATACGGGAGCAATCAGCCCCAGCATTTT.

This clonotype was seen a few times. The chain is built from TRBV29-1 and TRBJ2-2, with 14 bases matching TRBD2. Germline V gene sequence: CDR1 SQVTM, CDR2 ANQGSEA. This CDR3 spans 17 amino acids. With V trimmed by 5 bases and J by 5 bases, 10 bases remained unmatched. The CDR3 is CSVTGGLAGVRTGELFF. The CDR3 DNA sequence: TGCAGCGTTACCGGGGGACTAGCGGGAGTAAGGACCGGGGAGCTGTTTTTT.

This clonotype was picked up a small number of times. This chain links TRBV5-1 with TRBJ2-1, with D maybe TRBD2 (5 bases). The CDR3 is 13 residues long. Germline CDR1 is SGHRS and CDR2 is YFSETQ. V lost 3 bases to trimming and J lost 3 bases, with 7 bases between them. CDR3 region: CASSSDYYNEQFF. Written as DNA, the CDR3 is TGCGCCAGCAGCTCTGACTACTACAATGAGCAGTTCTTC.

This clonotype was recorded many times. The rearrangement links TRBV10-3 to TRBJ2-3; D remains ambiguous. Trimming left V 11 bases short and J 3 bases short, with 15 bases between. CDR1 is ENHRY and CDR2 is SYGVKD in the germline V gene. This CDR3 region has 13 residues. CDR3 DNA sequence: TGTGCCGCCTTGGAGAAGAGGACAGATACGCAGTATTTT. It specifies CAALEKRTDTQYF.

J is TRBJ2-7 and V is TRBV6-1; D is unclear. Trimming left V 4 bases short and J 7 bases short, with 11 bases between. This CDR3 region has 12 residues. The germline V gene has CDR1 MNHNS and CDR2 SASEGT. This CDR3 is CASSVGVREQYV. CDR3 nucleotides: TGTGCCAGCAGTGTTGGTGTGAGGGAGCAGTACGTC.

This clonotype was picked up a small number of times. The chain couples TRBV6-1 to TRBJ2-7, with 8 nucleotides matching TRBD1. V was clipped by 6 bases and J by 3 bases; unmatched bases: 4. The germline V gene encodes CDR1 MNHNS and CDR2 SASEGT. The CDR3 loop spans 13 amino acids. CDR3 sequence (DNA): TGTGCCAGCAGGACCGGGACAGGCTACGAGCAGTACTTC. It is translated as CASRTGTGYEQYF.

The chain employs TRBV12-3 or TRBV12-4 and TRBJ2-7; no reliable D call. V was trimmed by 1 base and J by 4 bases, leaving 8 bases between them. The CDR3 has 13 residues. This CDR3 reads CASSLVLGYEQYF. The DNA of the CDR3 is TGTGCCAGCAGTTTAGTCCTGGGATACGAGCAGTACTTC.

The chain has TRBV7-8 and TRBJ1-1; D is uncertain. This CDR3 has 12 amino acids. CDR1 is SGHVS and CDR2 is FQNEAQ in the germline V gene. The V end lost 5 bases, the J end lost 1 base, and 5 bases lay between the germline ends. CDR3 sequence: CASSRRNTEAFF. CDR3 nucleotide sequence: TGTGCCAGCAGCCGGAGGAACACTGAAGCTTTCTTT.

This clonotype was found many times. The V gene is TRBV5-6, the J gene TRBJ2-1, with 11 nucleotides matching TRBD2. Germline CDR1 reads SGHDT; CDR2 reads YYEEEE. CDR3 length: 16 amino acids. The ends lost 0 bases at V and 8 bases at J; junction bases unmatched: 7. The CDR3 nucleotides are TGTGCCAGCAGCTTGGAACTAGCGGGGGCCCGGCATGAGCAGTTCTTC. The encoded protein is CASSLELAGARHEQFF.